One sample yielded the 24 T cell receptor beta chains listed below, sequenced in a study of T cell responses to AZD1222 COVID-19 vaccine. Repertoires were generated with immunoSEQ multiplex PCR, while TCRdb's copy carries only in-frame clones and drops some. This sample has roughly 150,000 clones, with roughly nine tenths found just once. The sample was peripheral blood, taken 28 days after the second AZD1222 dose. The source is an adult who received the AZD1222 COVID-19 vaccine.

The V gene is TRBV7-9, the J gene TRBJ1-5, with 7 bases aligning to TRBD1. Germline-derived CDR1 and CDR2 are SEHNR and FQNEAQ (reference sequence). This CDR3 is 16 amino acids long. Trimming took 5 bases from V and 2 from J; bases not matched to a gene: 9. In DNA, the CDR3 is TGTGCCAGCAGCCCTTCTACAGGGGATGGCAATCAGCCCCAGCATTTT. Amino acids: CASSPSTGDGNQPQHF. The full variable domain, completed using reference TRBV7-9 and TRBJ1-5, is DTGVSQNPRHKITKRGQNVTFRCDPISEHNRLYWYRQTLGQGPEFLTYFQNEAQLEKSRLLSDRFSAERPKGSFSTLEIQRTEQGDSAMYLCASSPSTGDGNQPQHFGDGTRLSIL.

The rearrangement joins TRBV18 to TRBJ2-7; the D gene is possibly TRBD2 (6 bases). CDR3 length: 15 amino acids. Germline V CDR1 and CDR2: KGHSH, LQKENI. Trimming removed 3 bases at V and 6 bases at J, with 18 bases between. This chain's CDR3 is CASSPGADYVAEQYF. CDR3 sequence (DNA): TGTGCCAGCTCACCGGGAGCGGACTACGTAGCCGAGCAGTACTTC.

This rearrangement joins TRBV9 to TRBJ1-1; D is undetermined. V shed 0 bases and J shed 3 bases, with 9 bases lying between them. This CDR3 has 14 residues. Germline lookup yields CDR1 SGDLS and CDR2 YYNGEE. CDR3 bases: TGTGCCAGCAGCGTAGGCCGGAGGGACACTGAAGCTTTCTTT. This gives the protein CASSVGRRDTEAFF.

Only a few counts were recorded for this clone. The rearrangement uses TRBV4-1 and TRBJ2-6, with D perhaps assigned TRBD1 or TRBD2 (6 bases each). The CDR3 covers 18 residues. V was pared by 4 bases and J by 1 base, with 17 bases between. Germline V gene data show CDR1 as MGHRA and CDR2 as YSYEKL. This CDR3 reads CASSPGVGGLSGANVLTF. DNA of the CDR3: TGCGCCAGCAGCCCCGGCGTTGGGGGGCTGTCTGGGGCCAACGTCCTGACTTTC.

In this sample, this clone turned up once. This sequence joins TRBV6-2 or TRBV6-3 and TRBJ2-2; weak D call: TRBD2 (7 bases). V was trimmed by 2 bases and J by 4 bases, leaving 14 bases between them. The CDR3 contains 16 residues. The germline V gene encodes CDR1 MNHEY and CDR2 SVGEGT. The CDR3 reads CASSYGGASPTGELFF. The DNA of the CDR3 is TGTGCCAGCAGTTACGGGGGGGCGAGTCCCACCGGGGAGCTGTTTTTT.

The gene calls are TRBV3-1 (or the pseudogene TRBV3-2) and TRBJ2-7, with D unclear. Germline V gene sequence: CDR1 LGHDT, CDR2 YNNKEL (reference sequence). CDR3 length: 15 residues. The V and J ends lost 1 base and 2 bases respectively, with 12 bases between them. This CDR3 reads CASSQGTGPTYEQYF. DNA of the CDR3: TGTGCCAGCAGCCAAGGGACGGGTCCGACCTACGAGCAGTACTTC.

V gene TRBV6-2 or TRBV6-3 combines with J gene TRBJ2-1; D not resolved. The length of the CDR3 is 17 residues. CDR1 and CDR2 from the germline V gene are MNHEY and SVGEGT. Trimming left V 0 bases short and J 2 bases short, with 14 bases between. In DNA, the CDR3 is TGTGCCAGCAGTTACTCGGTGGGTCTCCCGGCCTACAATGAGCAGTTCTTC. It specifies CASSYSVGLPAYNEQFF.

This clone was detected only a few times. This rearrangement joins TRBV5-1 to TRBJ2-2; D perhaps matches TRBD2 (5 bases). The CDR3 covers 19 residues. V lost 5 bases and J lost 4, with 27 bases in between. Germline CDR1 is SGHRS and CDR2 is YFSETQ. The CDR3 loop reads CASSFLLRTARAVTGELFF. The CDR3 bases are TGCGCCAGCAGTTTCCTCCTAAGGACGGCGCGGGCGGTCACCGGGGAGCTGTTTTTT.

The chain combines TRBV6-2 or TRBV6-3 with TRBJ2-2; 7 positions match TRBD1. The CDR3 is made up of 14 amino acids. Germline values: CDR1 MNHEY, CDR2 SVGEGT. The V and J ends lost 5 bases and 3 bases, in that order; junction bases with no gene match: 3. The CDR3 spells CASSSGTDTGELFF. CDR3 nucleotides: TGTGCCAGCAGTAGTGGGACAGACACCGGGGAGCTGTTTTTT.

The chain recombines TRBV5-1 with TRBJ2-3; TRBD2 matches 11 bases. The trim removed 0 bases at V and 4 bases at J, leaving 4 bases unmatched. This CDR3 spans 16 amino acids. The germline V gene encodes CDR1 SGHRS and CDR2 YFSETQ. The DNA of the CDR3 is TGCGCCAGCAGCTTGGCTAGCGGGGGGCTGTCAGATACGCAGTATTTT. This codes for CASSLASGGLSDTQYF.

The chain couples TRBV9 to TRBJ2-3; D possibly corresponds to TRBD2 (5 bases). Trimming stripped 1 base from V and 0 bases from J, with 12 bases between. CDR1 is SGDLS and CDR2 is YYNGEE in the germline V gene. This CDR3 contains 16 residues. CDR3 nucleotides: TGTGCCAGCAGCGTATACAGCGGCTCGAGCACAGATACGCAGTATTTT. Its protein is CASSVYSGSSTDTQYF.

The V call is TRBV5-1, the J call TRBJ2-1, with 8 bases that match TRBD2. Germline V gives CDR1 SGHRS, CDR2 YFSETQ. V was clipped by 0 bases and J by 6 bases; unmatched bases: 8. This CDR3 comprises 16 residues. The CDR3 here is CASSLGPGGAFNEQFF. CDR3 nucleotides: TGCGCCAGCAGCTTGGGTCCCGGGGGGGCCTTCAATGAGCAGTTCTTC.

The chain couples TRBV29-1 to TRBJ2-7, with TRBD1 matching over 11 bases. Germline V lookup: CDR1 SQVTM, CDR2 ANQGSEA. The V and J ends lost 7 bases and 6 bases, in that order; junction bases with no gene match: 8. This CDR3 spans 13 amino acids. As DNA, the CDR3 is TGCAGCGCCTGGACAGGGGGCTTGTTCGAGCAGTACTTC. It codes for CSAWTGGLFEQYF.

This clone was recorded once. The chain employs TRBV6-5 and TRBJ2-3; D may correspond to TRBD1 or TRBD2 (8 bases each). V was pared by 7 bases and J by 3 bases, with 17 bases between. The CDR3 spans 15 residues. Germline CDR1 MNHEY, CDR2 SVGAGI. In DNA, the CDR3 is TGTGCCAGCACTACAGGGGGGACTAGGACAGATACGCAGTATTTT. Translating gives CASTTGGTRTDTQYF.

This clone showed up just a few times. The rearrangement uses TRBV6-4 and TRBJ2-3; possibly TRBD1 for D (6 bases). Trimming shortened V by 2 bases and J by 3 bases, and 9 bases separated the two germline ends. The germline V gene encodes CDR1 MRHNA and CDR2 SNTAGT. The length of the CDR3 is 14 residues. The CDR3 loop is CASSDGGGTDTQYF. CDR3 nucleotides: TGTGCCAGCAGTGACGGGGGCGGGACAGATACGCAGTATTTT.

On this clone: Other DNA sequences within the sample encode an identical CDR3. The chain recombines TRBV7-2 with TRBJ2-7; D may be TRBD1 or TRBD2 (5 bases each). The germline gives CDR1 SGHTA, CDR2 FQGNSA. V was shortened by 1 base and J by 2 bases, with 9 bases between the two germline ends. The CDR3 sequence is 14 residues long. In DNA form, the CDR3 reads TGTGCCAGCAGCTTAGTGCAGGGACCCTACGAGCAGTACTTC. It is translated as CASSLVQGPYEQYF.

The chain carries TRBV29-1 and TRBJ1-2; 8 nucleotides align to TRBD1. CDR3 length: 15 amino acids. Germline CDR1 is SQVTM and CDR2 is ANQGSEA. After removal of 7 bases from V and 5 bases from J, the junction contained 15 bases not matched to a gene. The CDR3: CSAGLRGQGAYGYTF. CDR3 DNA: TGCAGCGCCGGTCTTCGGGGGCAGGGGGCGTATGGCTACACCTTC.

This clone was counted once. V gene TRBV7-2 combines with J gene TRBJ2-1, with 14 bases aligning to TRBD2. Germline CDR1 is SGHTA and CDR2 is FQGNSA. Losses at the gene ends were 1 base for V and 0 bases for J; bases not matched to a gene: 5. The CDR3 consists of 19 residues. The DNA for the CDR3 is TGTGCCAGCAGCTTAGGAGGACTAGCGGGGGGCCTCTCCTACAATGAGCAGTTCTTC. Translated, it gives CASSLGGLAGGLSYNEQFF.

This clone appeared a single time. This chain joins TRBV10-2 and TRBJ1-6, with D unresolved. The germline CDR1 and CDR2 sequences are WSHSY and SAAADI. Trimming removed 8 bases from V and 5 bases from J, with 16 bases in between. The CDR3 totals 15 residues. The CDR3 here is CASGRSNWDNSPLHF. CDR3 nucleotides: TGCGCCAGCGGGCGGAGTAATTGGGATAATTCACCCCTCCACTTT.

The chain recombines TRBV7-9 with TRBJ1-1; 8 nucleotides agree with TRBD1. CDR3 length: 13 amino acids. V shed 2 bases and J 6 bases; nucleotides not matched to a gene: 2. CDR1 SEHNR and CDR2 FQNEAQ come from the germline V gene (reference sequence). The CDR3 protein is CASSLQGAAEAFF. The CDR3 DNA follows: TGTGCCAGCAGCTTACAGGGGGCAGCTGAAGCTTTCTTT.

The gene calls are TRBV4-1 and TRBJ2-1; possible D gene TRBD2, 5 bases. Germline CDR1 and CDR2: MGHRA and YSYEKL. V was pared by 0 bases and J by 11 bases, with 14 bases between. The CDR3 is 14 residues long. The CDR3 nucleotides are TGCGCCAGCAGCCAAGATCCCCCGGGGTTTAAGCAGTTCTTC. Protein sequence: CASSQDPPGFKQFF.

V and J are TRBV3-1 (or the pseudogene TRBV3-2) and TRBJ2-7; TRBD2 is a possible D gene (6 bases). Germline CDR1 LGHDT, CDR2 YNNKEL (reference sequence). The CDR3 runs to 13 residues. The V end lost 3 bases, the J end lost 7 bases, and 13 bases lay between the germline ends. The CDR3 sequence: CASSHQPAGEQYF. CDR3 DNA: TGTGCCAGCAGCCATCAACCCGCGGGGGAGCAGTACTTC.

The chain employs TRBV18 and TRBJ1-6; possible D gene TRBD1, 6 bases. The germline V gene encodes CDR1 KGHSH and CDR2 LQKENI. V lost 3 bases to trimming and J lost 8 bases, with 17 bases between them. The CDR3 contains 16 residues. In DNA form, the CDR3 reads TGTGCCAGCTCACCTTATCTGGGGGCAGAGGATTCACCCCTCCACTTT. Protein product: CASSPYLGAEDSPLHF.

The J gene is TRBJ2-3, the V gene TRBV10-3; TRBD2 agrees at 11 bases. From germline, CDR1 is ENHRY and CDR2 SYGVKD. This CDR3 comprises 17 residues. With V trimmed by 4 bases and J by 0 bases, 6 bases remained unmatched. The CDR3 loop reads CAISVASGGTSTDTQYF. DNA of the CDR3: TGTGCCATCAGTGTGGCTAGCGGGGGGACTAGCACAGATACGCAGTATTTT.